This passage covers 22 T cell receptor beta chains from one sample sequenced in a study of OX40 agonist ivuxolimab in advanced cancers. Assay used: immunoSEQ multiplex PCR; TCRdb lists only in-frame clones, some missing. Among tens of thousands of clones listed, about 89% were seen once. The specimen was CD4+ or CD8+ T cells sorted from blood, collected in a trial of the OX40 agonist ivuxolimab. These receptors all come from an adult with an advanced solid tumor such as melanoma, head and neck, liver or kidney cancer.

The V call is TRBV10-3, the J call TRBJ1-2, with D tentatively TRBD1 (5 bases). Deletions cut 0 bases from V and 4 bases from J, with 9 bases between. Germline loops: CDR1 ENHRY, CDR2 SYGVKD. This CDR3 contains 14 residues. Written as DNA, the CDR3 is TGTGCCATCAGTGAGTCCCATGACAGCTATGGCTACACCTTC. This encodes CAISESHDSYGYTF.

CDR3 coding DNA: TGCAGCGTTGACGGGGTTAATGAGCAGTTCTTC. As protein: CSVDGVNEQFF. This chain links TRBV29-1 with TRBJ2-1, with a weak D call TRBD2 (5 bases). Germline V lookup: CDR1 SQVTM, CDR2 ANQGSEA. V shed 3 bases and J shed 7 bases, with 7 bases lying between them. The length of the CDR3 is 11 residues.

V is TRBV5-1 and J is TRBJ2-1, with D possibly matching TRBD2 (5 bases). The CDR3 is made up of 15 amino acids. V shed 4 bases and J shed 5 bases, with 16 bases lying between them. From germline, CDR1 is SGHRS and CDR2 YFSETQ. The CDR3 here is CASSEGVLSHNEQFF. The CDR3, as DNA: TGCGCCAGCAGCGAGGGAGTTCTATCCCACAATGAGCAGTTCTTC.

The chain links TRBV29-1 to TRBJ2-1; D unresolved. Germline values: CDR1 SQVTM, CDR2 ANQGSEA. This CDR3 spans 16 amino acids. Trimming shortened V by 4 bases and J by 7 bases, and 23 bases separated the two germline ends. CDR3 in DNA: TGCAGCGTTGCCCGGACGGCTGTCACTGGGCGGAATGAGCAGTTCTTC. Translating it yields CSVARTAVTGRNEQFF.

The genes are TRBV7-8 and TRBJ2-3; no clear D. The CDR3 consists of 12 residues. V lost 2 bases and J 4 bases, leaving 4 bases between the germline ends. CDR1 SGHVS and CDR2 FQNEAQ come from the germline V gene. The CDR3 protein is CASSLRPDTQYF. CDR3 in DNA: TGTGCCAGCAGCTTACGGCCAGATACGCAGTATTTT.

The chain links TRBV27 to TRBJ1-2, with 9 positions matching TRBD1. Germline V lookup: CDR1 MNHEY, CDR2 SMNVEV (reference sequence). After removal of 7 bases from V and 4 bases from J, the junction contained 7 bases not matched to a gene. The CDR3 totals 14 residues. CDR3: CASKLQGAFYGYTF. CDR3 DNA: TGTGCCAGCAAACTACAGGGGGCCTTCTATGGCTACACCTTC.

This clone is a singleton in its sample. The chain's CDR3 is CASSVFAGDHQETQYF. CDR3 nucleotides: TGTGCCAGCAGCGTATTCGCGGGAGACCACCAAGAGACCCAGTACTTC. The rearrangement uses TRBV9 and TRBJ2-5; 7 bases align to TRBD2. The CDR3 extends over 16 amino acids. J gave up 0 bases and V 1 base, and 6 bases lay outside the gene matches. CDR1 and CDR2 from the germline V gene are SGDLS and YYNGEE. The complete variable domain, with remaining parts taken from reference TRBV9 and TRBJ2-5, reads DSGVTQTPKHLITATGQRVTLRCSPRSGDLSVYWYQQSLDQGLQFLIQYYNGEERAKGNILERFSAQQFPDLHSELNLSSLELGDSALYFCASSVFAGDHQETQYFGPGTRLLVL.

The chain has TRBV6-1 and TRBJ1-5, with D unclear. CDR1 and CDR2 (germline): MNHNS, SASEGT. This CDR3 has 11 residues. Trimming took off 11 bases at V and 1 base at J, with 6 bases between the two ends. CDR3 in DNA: TGTGCCTGCGGGAGCAATCAGCCCCAGCATTTT. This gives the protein CACGSNQPQHF.

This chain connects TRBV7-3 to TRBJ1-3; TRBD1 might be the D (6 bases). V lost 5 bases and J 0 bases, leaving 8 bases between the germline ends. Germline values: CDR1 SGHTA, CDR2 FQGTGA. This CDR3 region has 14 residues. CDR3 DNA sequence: TGTGCCAGCAGCCAACAGGGCTCTGGAAACACCATATATTTT. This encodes CASSQQGSGNTIYF.

CDR3 nucleotides: TGTGCCAGCGGCAGCCCCGGGCAGCCCCAGCATTTT. Translation gives CASGSPGQPQHF. The chain recombines TRBV6-5 with TRBJ1-5; D is undetermined. Trimming took 8 bases from V and 7 from J, leaving 12 bases between them. Germline lookup yields CDR1 MNHEY and CDR2 SVGAGI. The CDR3 loop spans 12 amino acids.

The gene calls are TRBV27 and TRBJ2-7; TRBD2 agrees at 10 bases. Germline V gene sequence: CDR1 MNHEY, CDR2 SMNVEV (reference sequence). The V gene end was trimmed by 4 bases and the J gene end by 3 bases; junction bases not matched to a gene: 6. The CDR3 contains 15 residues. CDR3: CASSSTAGGVYEQYF. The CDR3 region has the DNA TGTGCCAGCAGTTCTACAGCGGGAGGGGTCTACGAGCAGTACTTC.

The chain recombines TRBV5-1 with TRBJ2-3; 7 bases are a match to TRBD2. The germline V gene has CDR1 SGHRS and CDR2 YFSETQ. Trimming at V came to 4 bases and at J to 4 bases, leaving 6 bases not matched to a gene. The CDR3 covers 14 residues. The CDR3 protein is CASSATLASDTQYF. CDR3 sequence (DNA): TGCGCCAGCAGCGCGACACTAGCGTCAGATACGCAGTATTTT.

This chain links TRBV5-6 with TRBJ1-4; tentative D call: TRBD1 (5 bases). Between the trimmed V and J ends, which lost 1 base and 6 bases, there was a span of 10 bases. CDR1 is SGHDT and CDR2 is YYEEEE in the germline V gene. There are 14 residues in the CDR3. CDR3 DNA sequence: TGTGCCAGCAGCTTGAGGCCAGGGTATGAAAAACTGTTTTTT. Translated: CASSLRPGYEKLFF.

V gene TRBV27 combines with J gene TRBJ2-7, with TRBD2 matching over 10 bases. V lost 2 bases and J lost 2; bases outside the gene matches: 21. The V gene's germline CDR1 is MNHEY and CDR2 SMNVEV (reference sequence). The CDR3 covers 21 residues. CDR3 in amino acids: CASSLIVPQGLAGEEAYEQYF. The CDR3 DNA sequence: TGTGCCAGCAGTTTAATAGTACCCCAAGGGCTAGCGGGAGAAGAAGCCTACGAGCAGTACTTC.

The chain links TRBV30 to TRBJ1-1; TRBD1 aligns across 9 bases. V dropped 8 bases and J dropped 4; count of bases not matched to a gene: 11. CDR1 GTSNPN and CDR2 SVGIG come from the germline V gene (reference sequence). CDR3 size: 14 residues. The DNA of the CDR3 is TGTGCCCAAACAGGGGGCTCCTTGAGCACTGAAGCTTTCTTT. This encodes CAQTGGSLSTEAFF. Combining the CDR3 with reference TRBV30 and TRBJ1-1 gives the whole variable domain SQTIHQWPATLVQPVGSPLSLECTVEGTSNPNLYWYRQAAGRGLQLLFYSVGIGQISSEVPQNLSASRPQDRQFILSSKKLLLSDSGFYLCAQTGGSLSTEAFFGQGTRLTVV.

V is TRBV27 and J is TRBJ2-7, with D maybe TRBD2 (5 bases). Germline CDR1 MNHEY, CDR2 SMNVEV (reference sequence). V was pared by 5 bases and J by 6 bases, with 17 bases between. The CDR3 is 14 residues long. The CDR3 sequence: CASSPPGLPREQYF. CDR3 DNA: TGTGCCAGCAGTCCTCCGGGGTTACCACGCGAGCAGTACTTC.

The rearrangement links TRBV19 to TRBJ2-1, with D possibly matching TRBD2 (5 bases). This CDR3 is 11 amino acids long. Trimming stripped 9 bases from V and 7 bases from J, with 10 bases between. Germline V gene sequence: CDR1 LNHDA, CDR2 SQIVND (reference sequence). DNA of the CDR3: TGTGCCAGCGCGGGTGGGAATGAGCAGTTCTTC. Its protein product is CASAGGNEQFF.

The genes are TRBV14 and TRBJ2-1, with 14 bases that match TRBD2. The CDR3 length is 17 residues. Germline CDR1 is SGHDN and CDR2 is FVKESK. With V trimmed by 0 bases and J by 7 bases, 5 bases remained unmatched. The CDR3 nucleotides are TGTGCCAGCAGCCAAGATCGGGGGACTAGCGGGAGAAATGAGCAGTTCTTC. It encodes CASSQDRGTSGRNEQFF.

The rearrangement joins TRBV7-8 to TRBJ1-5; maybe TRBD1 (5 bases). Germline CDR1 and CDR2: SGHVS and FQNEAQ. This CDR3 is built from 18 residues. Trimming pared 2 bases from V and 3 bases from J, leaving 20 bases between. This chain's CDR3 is CASSLFLPRGVANQPQHF. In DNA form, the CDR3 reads TGTGCCAGCAGCTTATTTTTGCCGCGGGGCGTAGCCAATCAGCCCCAGCATTTT. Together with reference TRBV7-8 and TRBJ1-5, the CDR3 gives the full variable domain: GAGVSQSPRYKVAKRGQDVALRCDPISGHVSLFWYQQALGQGPEFLTYFQNEAQLDKSGLPSDRFFAERPEGSVSTLKIQRTQQEDSAVYLCASSLFLPRGVANQPQHFGDGTRLSIL.

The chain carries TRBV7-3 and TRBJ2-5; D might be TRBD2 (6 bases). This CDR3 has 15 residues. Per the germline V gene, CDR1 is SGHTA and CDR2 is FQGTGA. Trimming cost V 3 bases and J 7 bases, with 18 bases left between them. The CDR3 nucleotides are TGTGCCAGCAGCTTGGACGGGAGCCGGCAGGGGACCCAGTACTTC. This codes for CASSLDGSRQGTQYF.

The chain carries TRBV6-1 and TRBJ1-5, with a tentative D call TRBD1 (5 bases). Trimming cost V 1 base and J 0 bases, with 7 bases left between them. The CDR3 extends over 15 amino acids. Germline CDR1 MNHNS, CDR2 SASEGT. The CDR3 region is CASSEGGGSNQPQHF. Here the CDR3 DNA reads TGTGCCAGCAGTGAAGGGGGCGGTAGCAATCAGCCCCAGCATTTT.

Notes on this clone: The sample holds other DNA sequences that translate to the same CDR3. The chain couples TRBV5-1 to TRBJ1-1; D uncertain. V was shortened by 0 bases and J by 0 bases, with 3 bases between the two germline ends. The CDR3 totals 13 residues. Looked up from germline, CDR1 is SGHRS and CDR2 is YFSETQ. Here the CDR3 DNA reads TGCGCCAGCAGCTTGGAGGTGAACACTGAAGCTTTCTTT. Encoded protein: CASSLEVNTEAFF. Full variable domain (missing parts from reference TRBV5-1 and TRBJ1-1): KAGVTQTPRYLIKTRGQQVTLSCSPISGHRSVSWYQQTPGQGLQFLFEYFSETQRNKGNFPGRFSGRQFSNSRSEMNVSTLELGDSALYLCASSLEVNTEAFFGQGTRLTVV.